The clone carrying this T cell receptor (beta chain) was observed at least ten times. The data derive from a study of blood T cell repertoires in COVID-19. Data came from immunoSEQ multiplex PCR; TCRdb stores just in-frame clones and leaves some out. The sample lists approximately 80,000 clones; 81% were seen once. V was clipped by 2 bases and J by 4 bases; unmatched bases: 3. Looked up from germline, CDR1 is LNHDA and CDR2 is SQIVND (reference sequence). The CDR3 totals 15 residues. Sequences were obtained from peripheral blood. This receptor was identified in a man older than 75 with acute or convalescent COVID-19. The chain links TRBV19 to TRBJ1-4; TRBD1 agrees at 8 bases. The CDR3 here is CASSILDRVNEKLFF. The DNA for the CDR3 is TGTGCCAGTAGTATATTGGACAGGGTTAATGAAAAACTGTTTTTT.